The 13 T cell receptor beta chains below were found in one sample sequenced in a study of control samples from healthy donors and cancer patients. TCRdb keeps only in-frame clones here, not all; method: immunoSEQ multiplex PCR. The sample includes 110,000 or so clones, roughly nine tenths seen only once; the top ten take 4.4%. Sequencing was performed on blood. Receptors originate from a human donor in good health. The donor label of this sample is uncertain.

This rearrangement joins TRBV27 to TRBJ2-7, with TRBD1 matching 9 bases. The junction had 4 bases not matched to a gene; V was cut back by 4 bases and J by 0 bases. In germline, CDR1 is MNHEY, CDR2 SMNVEV (reference sequence). The CDR3 is 15 residues long. The CDR3 DNA follows: TGTGCCAGCAGTTCCCCGGACAGGGGCTCCTACGAGCAGTACTTC. Translated, it gives CASSSPDRGSYEQYF.

The chain joins TRBV3-1 (or the pseudogene TRBV3-2) to TRBJ2-1; D remains unclear. CDR1 is LGHDT and CDR2 is YNNKEL in the germline V gene (reference sequence). This CDR3 contains 14 residues. V was pared by 6 bases and J by 6 bases, with 15 bases between. The CDR3: CASRSEPNLNEQFF. The CDR3 DNA reads as TGTGCCAGCAGGTCGGAACCAAACCTCAATGAGCAGTTCTTC.

The DNA of the CDR3 is TGCGCCAGCAGCTACAACAGGGGCCCCAGAACAACTGAAGCTTTCTTT. Translation: CASSYNRGPRTTEAFF. The genes are TRBV5-1 and TRBJ1-1; 7 bases align to TRBD1. V was clipped by 3 bases and J by 5 bases; unmatched bases: 13. Germline loops: CDR1 SGHRS, CDR2 YFSETQ. The CDR3 runs to 16 residues.

The J gene is TRBJ1-4, the V gene TRBV7-8; 8 bases are shared with TRBD1. Germline V gene sequence: CDR1 SGHVS, CDR2 FQNEAQ. This CDR3 contains 16 residues. The ends lost 1 base at V and 7 bases at J; junction bases unmatched: 8. In DNA, the CDR3 is TGTGCCAGCAGCTTAGGAGGGACAGGCAGGAGTGAAAAACTGTTTTTT. Protein product: CASSLGGTGRSEKLFF.

This clone has only one observation. This chain joins TRBV3-1 (or the pseudogene TRBV3-2) and TRBJ1-2; 8 bases line up with TRBD1. The trim removed 3 bases at V and 2 bases at J, leaving 11 bases unmatched. Germline CDR1 reads LGHDT; CDR2 reads YNNKEL (reference sequence). This CDR3 contains 17 residues. Here the CDR3 DNA reads TGTGCCAGCAGCCACGGGCCCGGACAGGGAAAAAACTATGGCTACACCTTC. Amino acids: CASSHGPGQGKNYGYTF.

The chain has TRBV6-5 and TRBJ2-7; TRBD1 is a possible D gene (6 bases). V dropped 9 bases and J dropped 1 base, with 19 bases sitting between them. This CDR3 region has 15 residues. In germline, CDR1 is MNHEY, CDR2 SVGAGI. CDR3 nucleotides: TGTGCCAGTGGGACCAGGGGTTCCCTATCCTACGAGCAGTACTTC. Translated, it gives CASGTRGSLSYEQYF.

The chain uses TRBV6-5 and TRBJ1-1; D might be TRBD1 (5 bases). CDR1 is MNHEY and CDR2 is SVGAGI in the germline V gene. Trimming pared 0 bases from V and 1 base from J, leaving 9 bases between. There are 15 residues in the CDR3. The CDR3: CASSYSPGGNTEAFF. CDR3 nucleotides: TGTGCCAGCAGTTACTCCCCGGGGGGGAACACTGAAGCTTTCTTT.

The chain employs TRBV30 and TRBJ1-4; no definite D call. The ends were cut back, 2 bases at V and 0 bases at J, with 13 bases in the middle. Germline V gives CDR1 GTSNPN, CDR2 SVGIG (reference sequence). There are 16 residues in the CDR3. CDR3 sequence: CAWSSGTAATNEKLFF. CDR3 DNA sequence: TGTGCCTGGAGTAGTGGAACGGCAGCAACTAATGAAAAACTGTTTTTT.

The chain joins TRBV28 to TRBJ1-2, with a possible D match to TRBD1 (6 bases). Germline V CDR1 and CDR2: MDHEN, SYDVKM. Trimming took off 6 bases at V and 1 base at J, with 12 bases between the two ends. The CDR3 length is 14 residues. The CDR3 DNA sequence: TGTGCCAGCAGAGAGTCCAGGGGTAACTATGGCTACACCTTC. This codes for CASRESRGNYGYTF.

The chain couples TRBV9 to TRBJ1-4; D is unclear. Germline V gene data show CDR1 as SGDLS and CDR2 as YYNGEE. The CDR3 sequence is 17 residues long. Trimming cost V 3 bases and J 0 bases, with 15 bases left between them. In DNA form, the CDR3 reads TGTGCCAGCAGCGGTGGGAAGGGAACATCAACTAATGAAAAACTGTTTTTT. It specifies CASSGGKGTSTNEKLFF. Variable domain in full (rest from reference TRBV9 and TRBJ1-4): DSGVTQTPKHLITATGQRVTLRCSPRSGDLSVYWYQQSLDQGLQFLIQYYNGEERAKGNILERFSAQQFPDLHSELNLSSLELGDSALYFCASSGGKGTSTNEKLFFGSGTQLSVL.

The rearrangement links TRBV7-9 to TRBJ1-1, with D hard to call. The V gene's germline CDR1 is SEHNR and CDR2 FQNEAQ (reference sequence). V was shortened by 2 bases and J by 6 bases, with 13 bases between the two germline ends. The CDR3 totals 14 residues. CDR3: CASSLMATTPEAFF. DNA of the CDR3: TGTGCCAGCAGCTTAATGGCCACGACGCCTGAAGCTTTCTTT.

This sequence joins TRBV24-1 and TRBJ2-2; the D is unclear. V lost 9 bases, J lost 4 bases, and 5 bases lay in between. CDR3 length equals 11 residues. Germline CDR1 reads KGHDR; CDR2 reads SFDVKD. The CDR3 here is CATSVTGELFF. The CDR3 DNA is TGTGCCACCTCAGTCACCGGGGAGCTGTTTTTT.

The chain combines TRBV6-5 with TRBJ1-2; D unclear. The CDR3 contains 13 residues. Trimming shortened V by 3 bases and J by 2 bases, and 7 bases separated the two germline ends. In germline, CDR1 is MNHEY, CDR2 SVGAGI. The CDR3 nucleotides are TGTGCCAGCAGTTATCATCCAAACTATGGCTACACCTTC. Translated: CASSYHPNYGYTF.